This passage covers 11 T cell receptor beta chains from one sample sequenced in a study of CD4 T cells in relation to SARS-CoV-2 and coronaviruses. Their antigens remain unidentified. Generated by immunoSEQ multiplex PCR, the TCRdb table keeps only in-frame clones and is missing some. This table has 31,000 or so clones, about 78% appearing once. Before the COVID-19 pandemic, during about 2011-2018, CD4+ T cells were taken from unexposed donors. After ten to eleven days of culture, CD4+ T cells were isolated. The sequencing sample was made of CD4+ T cells from PBMCs, cultured in vitro. The source is a human donor in good health.

The V gene is TRBV2, the J gene TRBJ1-6, with D tentatively TRBD1 (5 bases). CDR3 length: 16 amino acids. CDR1 and CDR2 from the germline V gene are SNHLY and FYNNEI. The ends were cut back, 6 bases at V and 1 base at J, with 13 bases in the middle. The CDR3 reads CASRDIAGSYNSPLHF. CDR3 DNA: TGTGCCAGCAGGGACATTGCCGGGTCCTATAATTCACCCCTCCACTTT.

The chain carries TRBV5-1 and TRBJ2-3; TRBD2 matches 14 bases. There are 16 residues in the CDR3. V shed 5 bases and J 2 bases; nucleotides not matched to a gene: 4. CDR1 is SGHRS, CDR2 YFSETQ, per germline. The CDR3 protein is CASRPGLAGVTDTQYF. The CDR3 DNA reads TGCGCCAGCAGACCGGGACTAGCGGGAGTCACAGATACGCAGTATTTT.

The gene calls are TRBV5-1 and TRBJ2-7, with D hard to call. The CDR3 has 15 amino acids. Germline assignment: CDR1 SGHRS and CDR2 YFSETQ. The V and J ends lost 4 bases and 2 bases respectively, with 16 bases between them. The CDR3 region is CASSLIAVGAYEQYF. The CDR3 DNA is TGCGCCAGCAGCCTGATCGCGGTTGGGGCCTACGAGCAGTACTTC.

The chain carries TRBV18 and TRBJ2-7, with D unresolved. The V end lost 3 bases, the J end lost 2 bases, and 8 bases lay between the germline ends. Germline CDR1 is KGHSH and CDR2 is LQKENI. The CDR3 sequence is 13 residues long. The CDR3 sequence: CASSPVPPYEQYF. CDR3 bases: TGTGCCAGCTCACCTGTACCACCCTACGAGCAGTACTTC.

This clone was counted only a few times. The CDR3 DNA reads TGTGCCAGCAGCTTATCGGGCAGGACGAACACCATATATTTT. Amino acid sequence: CASSLSGRTNTIYF. The chain combines TRBV11-2 with TRBJ1-3; D call uncertain. With 2 bases removed from V and 7 bases from J, the gap between germline ends came to 12 bases. The CDR3 totals 14 residues. Germline V CDR1 and CDR2: SGHAT, FQNNGV.

The CDR3 DNA follows: TGTGCCAGCAGCTACCGGGCTTCGGCGGGAGGAGCCTACAATGAGCAGTTCTTC. Encoded protein: CASSYRASAGGAYNEQFF. This chain links TRBV13 with TRBJ2-1; TRBD2 matches 8 bases. The CDR3 contains 18 residues. Trimming took 4 bases from V and 2 from J; bases not matched to a gene: 13. CDR1 is PRHDT, CDR2 FYEKMQ, per germline (reference sequence).

V is TRBV5-6 and J is TRBJ2-7; D is undetermined. Trimming pared 0 bases from V and 2 bases from J, leaving 12 bases between. From germline, CDR1 is SGHDT and CDR2 YYEEEE. The CDR3 runs 15 residues. The CDR3 protein is CASSLALGGTYEQYF. The CDR3 DNA reads TGTGCCAGCAGCTTGGCTTTGGGCGGTACCTACGAGCAGTACTTC.

This clone was seen more than once but under ten times. This chain uses TRBV7-9 with TRBJ1-5; a weak D match, TRBD1 (6 bases). There are 17 residues in the CDR3. The V end was cut by 0 bases, the J end by 3 bases, with 15 bases between. Germline V gene data show CDR1 as SEHNR and CDR2 as FQNEAQ (reference sequence). The CDR3 protein is CASSLASGQGINQPQHF. CDR3 coding DNA: TGTGCCAGCAGCTTAGCGTCGGGGCAGGGGATCAATCAGCCCCAGCATTTT. Full variable domain (rest looked up from reference TRBV7-9 and TRBJ1-5): DTGVSQNPRHKITKRGQNVTFRCDPISEHNRLYWYRQTLGQGPEFLTYFQNEAQLEKSRLLSDRFSAERPKGSFSTLEIQRTEQGDSAMYLCASSLASGQGINQPQHFGDGTRLSIL.

The chain has TRBV6-1 and TRBJ2-1, with D perhaps assigned TRBD1 or TRBD2 (5 bases each). In germline, CDR1 is MNHNS, CDR2 SASEGT. The V end lost 4 bases, the J end lost 7 bases, and 20 bases lay between the germline ends. The CDR3 is 16 amino acids. The CDR3: CASSGGSGNAGNEQFF. The DNA for the CDR3 is TGTGCCAGCAGTGGGGGGTCCGGGAACGCAGGGAATGAGCAGTTCTTC.

This clone was counted between two and nine times. The rearrangement uses TRBV19 and TRBJ2-7, with D possibly matching TRBD2 (6 bases). V lost 5 bases to trimming and J lost 0 bases, with 26 bases between them. The CDR3 has 19 residues. CDR1 is LNHDA, CDR2 SQIVND, per germline (reference sequence). The CDR3 bases are TGTGCCAGTAGTCTCCATTCCGGGGCGGGGAGAGGAAGCTCCTACGAGCAGTACTTC. Its protein product is CASSLHSGAGRGSSYEQYF.

This chain links TRBV4-3 with TRBJ1-2, with D perhaps TRBD1 (6 bases). CDR1 and CDR2 from the germline V gene are LGHNA and YSLEER. The CDR3 runs to 16 residues. V lost 6 bases to trimming and J lost 6 bases, with 23 bases between them. The CDR3 nucleotides are TGCGCCAGCAGGTCCGGGGCAGGGGTTGGCGGGGATGGCTACACCTTC. Protein product: CASRSGAGVGGDGYTF.